This T cell receptor (beta chain) was recovered during a study of somatic mutations in cytotoxic T cells in rheumatoid arthritis. Looking at the study overall: The authors flow-sorted some V beta antibody-stained T-cell populations at nearly 100% purity, including V beta1+ cells that they sequenced for TCRB.

Study outcomes and limitations: Patients with a largest CD8+ clone exceeding 20% of CD8+ cells numbered 8 of 65. Clonality of CD8+ cells rose with age in rheumatoid arthritis patients but not healthy controls. Among rheumatoid arthritis patients and age-matched healthy controls, CD8+ T-cell clonality was not significantly different.

Only a few counts were recorded for this clone. The antigen is undetermined. Some clones are missing from TCRdb's copy, which holds only in-frame ones; the method was immunoSEQ multiplex PCR. Of around 24,000 clones in the sample, about 80% are singletons; the top ten hold around 5%. This CDR3 contains 12 residues. The germline gives CDR1 SEHNR, CDR2 FQNEAQ (reference sequence). The V gene lost 3 bases and the J gene lost 0 bases, with 3 bases spanning the gap. The source is a man aged 45-65 years in good health. The chain joins TRBV7-9 to TRBJ2-7, with unresolved D. Sequenced sample: CD8+ T cells sorted from blood. The chain's CDR3 is CASSFGSYEQYF. The CDR3 nucleotides are TGTGCCAGCAGCTTTGGCTCCTACGAGCAGTACTTC.